This record concerns one T cell receptor (beta chain) sequence. Its specificity is unknown. Noted treatment: roughly ten-day PBMC culture with coronavirus spike peptide pools or control peptides (ViraFEST assay). Negative selection recovered the CD4+ T cells once they had spent more than eight days in culture. Trimming removed 5 bases from V and 4 bases from J, with 14 bases in between. The CDR3 totals 14 residues. CDR1 is SGHAT and CDR2 is FQNNGV in the germline V gene. This entry is derived from a study of vaccination and CD4 T cells after COVID-19. Study overall: The control cultures got either a CEFX pool, an HIV-1 Nef pool, or no peptide at all.

The study sequenced cultured CD4+ T cell DNA using the Oncomine TCR Beta short-read assay. Genomic DNA from cultured CD4+ T cells was extracted. From the PCR reads, TCRdb called clonotypes with MiXCR, one entry per CDR3 protein. Of under 11,000 distinct CDR3 sequences listed, less than 85% are singletons. Study-wide results and caveats: Convalescent patients displayed a median roughly 90% of reactive clones emerging only post-vaccination.

Sequencing input: CD4+ T cells from blood, cultured in vitro. The TCR originated in a human donor who had recovered from COVID-19. V is TRBV11-2 and J is TRBJ1-2; D may be TRBD1 (5 bases). The CDR3 DNA is TGTGCCAGCAGCCCACGGTGGGGCGCCTATGGCTACACCTTC. Encoded protein: CASSPRWGAYGYTF.